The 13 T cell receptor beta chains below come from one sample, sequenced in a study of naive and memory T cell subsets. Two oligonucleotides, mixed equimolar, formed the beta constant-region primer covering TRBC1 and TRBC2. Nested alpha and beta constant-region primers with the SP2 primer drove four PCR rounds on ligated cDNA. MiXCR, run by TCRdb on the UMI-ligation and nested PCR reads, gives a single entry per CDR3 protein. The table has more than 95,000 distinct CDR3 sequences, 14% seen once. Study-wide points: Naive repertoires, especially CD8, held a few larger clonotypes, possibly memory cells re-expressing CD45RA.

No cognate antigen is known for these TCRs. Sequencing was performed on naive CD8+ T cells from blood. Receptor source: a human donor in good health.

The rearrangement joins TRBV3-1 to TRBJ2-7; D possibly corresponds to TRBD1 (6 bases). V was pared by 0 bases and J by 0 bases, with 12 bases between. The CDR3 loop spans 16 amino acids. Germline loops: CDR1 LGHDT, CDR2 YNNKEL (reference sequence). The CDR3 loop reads CASSQDVKGGSYEQYF. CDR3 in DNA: TGTGCCAGCAGCCAAGATGTCAAAGGGGGCTCCTACGAGCAGTACTTC.

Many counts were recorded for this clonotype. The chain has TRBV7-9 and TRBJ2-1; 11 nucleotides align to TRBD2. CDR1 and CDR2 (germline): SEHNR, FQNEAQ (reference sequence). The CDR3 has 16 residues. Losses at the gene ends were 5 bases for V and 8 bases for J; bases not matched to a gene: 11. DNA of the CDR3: TGTGCCAGCAGCCGAGTAACTAGCGGGGGTGGAGATGAGCAGTTCTTC. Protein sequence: CASSRVTSGGGDEQFF.

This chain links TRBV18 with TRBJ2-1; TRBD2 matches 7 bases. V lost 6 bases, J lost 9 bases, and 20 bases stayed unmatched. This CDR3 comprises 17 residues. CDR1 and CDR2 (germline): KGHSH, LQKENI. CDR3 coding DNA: TGTGCCAGCTCTATCGTAATAGCGGACGCCTCGGGGGGTGAGCAGTTCTTC. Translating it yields CASSIVIADASGGEQFF.

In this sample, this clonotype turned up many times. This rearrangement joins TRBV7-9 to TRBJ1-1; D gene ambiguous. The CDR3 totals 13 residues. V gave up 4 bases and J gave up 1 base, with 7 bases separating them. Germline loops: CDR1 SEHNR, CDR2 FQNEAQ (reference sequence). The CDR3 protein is CASSSEQNTEAFF. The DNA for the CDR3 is TGTGCCAGCAGCTCAGAACAGAACACTGAAGCTTTCTTT.

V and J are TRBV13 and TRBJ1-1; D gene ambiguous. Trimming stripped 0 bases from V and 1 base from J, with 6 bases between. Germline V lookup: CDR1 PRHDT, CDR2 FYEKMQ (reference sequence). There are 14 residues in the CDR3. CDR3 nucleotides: TGTGCCAGCAGCTTAGGCCTTGGGAACACTGAAGCTTTCTTT. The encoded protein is CASSLGLGNTEAFF.

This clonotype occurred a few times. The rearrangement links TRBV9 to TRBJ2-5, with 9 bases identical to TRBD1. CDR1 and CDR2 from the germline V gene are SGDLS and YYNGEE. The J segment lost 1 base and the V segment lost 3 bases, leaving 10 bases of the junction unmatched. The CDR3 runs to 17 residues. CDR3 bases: TGTGCCAGCAGCGCCCATGGGAGGACAGGGGCCCAAGAGACCCAGTACTTC. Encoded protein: CASSAHGRTGAQETQYF.

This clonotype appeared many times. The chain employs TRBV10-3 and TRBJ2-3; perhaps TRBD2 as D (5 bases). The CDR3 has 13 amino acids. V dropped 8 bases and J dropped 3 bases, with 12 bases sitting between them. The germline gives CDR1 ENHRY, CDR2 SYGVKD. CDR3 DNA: TGTGCCATCCCCGGGAAAAGTACAGATACGCAGTATTTT. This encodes CAIPGKSTDTQYF.

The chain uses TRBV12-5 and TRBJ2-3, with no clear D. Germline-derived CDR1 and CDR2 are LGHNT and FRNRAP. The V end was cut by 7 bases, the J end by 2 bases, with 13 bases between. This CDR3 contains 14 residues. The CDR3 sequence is CASVKEGPTDTQYF. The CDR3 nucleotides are TGTGCTAGTGTTAAGGAAGGACCCACAGATACGCAGTATTTT.

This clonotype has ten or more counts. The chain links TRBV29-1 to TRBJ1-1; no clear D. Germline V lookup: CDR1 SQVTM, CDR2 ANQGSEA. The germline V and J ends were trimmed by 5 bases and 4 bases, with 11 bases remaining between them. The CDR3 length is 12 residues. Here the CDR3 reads CSVSTGGTEAFF. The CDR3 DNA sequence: TGCAGCGTTTCGACCGGTGGCACTGAAGCTTTCTTT.

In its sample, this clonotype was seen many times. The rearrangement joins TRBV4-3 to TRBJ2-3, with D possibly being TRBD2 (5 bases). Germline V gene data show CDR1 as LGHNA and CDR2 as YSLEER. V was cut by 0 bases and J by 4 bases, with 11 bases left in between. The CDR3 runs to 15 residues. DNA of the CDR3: TGCGCCAGCAGCCAAGAAAATAGGGAGCCAGATACGCAGTATTTT. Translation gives CASSQENREPDTQYF.

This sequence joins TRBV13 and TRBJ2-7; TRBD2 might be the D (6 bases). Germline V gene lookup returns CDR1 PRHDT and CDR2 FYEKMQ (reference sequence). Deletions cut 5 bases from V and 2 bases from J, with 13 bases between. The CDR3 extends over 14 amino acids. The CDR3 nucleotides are TGTGCCAGCAGCGACCGGGACTCTACCTACGAGCAGTACTTC. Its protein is CASSDRDSTYEQYF.

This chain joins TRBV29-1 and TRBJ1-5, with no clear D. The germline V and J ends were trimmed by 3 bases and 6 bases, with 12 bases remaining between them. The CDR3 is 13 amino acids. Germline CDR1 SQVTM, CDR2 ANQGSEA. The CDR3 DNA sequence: TGCAGCGTTGATTGGGGTTTCGGTCAGCCCCAGCATTTT. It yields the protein CSVDWGFGQPQHF.

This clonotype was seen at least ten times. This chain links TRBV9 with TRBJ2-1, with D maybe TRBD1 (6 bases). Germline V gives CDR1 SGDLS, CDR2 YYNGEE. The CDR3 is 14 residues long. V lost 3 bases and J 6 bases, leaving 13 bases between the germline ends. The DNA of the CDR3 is TGTGCCAGCAGCGCTTCTCAGGGGTTCAATGAGCAGTTCTTC. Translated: CASSASQGFNEQFF.